This T cell receptor beta chain was profiled in a study of shared clonotypes between healthy human individuals. Generated by immunoSEQ multiplex PCR, the TCRdb table keeps only in-frame clones and is missing some. The sample has more than 200,000 clones, about 65% seen once. CD45RA-negative memory and CD45RA+ naive subsets were split from the CD4+ cells. Germline V lookup: CDR1 SGHNT, CDR2 YYREEE (reference sequence). V was cut by 3 bases and J by 7 bases, with 22 bases left in between. This CDR3 contains 17 residues. This TCR came from a man aged 30 to 45 in good health. This chain joins TRBV5-4 and TRBJ2-2; perhaps D is TRBD1 or TRBD2 (5 bases each). Specimen: memory CD4+ T cells sorted from blood. The subset was: CD45RA-negative fraction. The CDR3 protein is CASSSDGSGAGLGELFF. The CDR3 DNA reads as TGTGCCAGCAGCTCGGACGGTAGTGGGGCTGGACTCGGGGAGCTGTTTTTT.